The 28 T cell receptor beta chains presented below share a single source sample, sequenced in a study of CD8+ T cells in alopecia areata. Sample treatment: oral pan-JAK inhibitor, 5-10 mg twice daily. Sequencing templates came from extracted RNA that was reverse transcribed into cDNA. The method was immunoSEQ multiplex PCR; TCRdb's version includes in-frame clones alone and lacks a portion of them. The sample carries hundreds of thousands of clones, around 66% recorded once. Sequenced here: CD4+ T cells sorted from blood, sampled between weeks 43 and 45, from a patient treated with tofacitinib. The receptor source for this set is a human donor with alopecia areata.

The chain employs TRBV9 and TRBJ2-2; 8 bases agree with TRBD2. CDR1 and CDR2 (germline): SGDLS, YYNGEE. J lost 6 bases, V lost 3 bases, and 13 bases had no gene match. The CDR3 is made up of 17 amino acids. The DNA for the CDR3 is TGTGCCAGCAGCGGAACGCTAGCGGGCCACGACCCCGGGGAGCTGTTTTTT. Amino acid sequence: CASSGTLAGHDPGELFF.

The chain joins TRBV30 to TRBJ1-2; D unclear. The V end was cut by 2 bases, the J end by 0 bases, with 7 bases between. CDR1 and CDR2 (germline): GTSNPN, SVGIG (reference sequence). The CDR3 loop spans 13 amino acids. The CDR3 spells CAWSPSPNYGYTF. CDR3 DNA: TGTGCCTGGAGTCCCAGCCCTAACTATGGCTACACCTTC. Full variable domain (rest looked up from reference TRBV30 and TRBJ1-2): SQTIHQWPATLVQPVGSPLSLECTVEGTSNPNLYWYRQAAGRGLQLLFYSVGIGQISSEVPQNLSASRPQDRQFILSSKKLLLSDSGFYLCAWSPSPNYGYTFGSGTRLTVV.

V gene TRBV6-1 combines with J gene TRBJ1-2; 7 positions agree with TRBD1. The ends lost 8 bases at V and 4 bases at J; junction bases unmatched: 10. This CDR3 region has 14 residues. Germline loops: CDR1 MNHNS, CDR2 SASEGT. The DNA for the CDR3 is TGTGCCAGCCTAGACCGGGACAGCATCTATGGCTACACCTTC. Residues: CASLDRDSIYGYTF.

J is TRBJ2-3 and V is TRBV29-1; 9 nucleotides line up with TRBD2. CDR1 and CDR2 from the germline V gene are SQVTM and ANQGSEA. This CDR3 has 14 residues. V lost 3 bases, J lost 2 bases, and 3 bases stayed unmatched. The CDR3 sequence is CSVDLAGITDTQYF. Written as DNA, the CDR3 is TGCAGCGTTGACCTAGCGGGGATCACAGATACGCAGTATTTT.

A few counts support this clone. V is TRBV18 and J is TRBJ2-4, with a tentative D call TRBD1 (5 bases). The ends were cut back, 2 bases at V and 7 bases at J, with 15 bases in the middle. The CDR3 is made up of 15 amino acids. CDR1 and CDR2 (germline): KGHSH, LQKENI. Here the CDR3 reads CASSPSRANRNIQYF. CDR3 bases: TGTGCCAGCTCACCAAGCAGGGCTAACAGGAACATTCAGTACTTC.

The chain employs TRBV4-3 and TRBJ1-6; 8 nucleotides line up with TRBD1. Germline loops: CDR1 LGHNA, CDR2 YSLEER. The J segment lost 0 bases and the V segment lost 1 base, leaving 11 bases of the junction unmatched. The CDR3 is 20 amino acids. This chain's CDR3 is CASSQARGQALSSYNSPLHF. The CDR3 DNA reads TGCGCCAGCAGCCAAGCCAGGGGACAGGCCTTGAGCTCCTATAATTCACCCCTCCACTTT.

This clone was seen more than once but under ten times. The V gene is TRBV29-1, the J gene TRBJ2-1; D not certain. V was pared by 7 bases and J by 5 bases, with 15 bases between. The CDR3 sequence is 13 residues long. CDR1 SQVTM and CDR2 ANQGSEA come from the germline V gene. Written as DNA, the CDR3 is TGCAGCGGTGCACTGACAATGGACAATGAGCAGTTCTTC. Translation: CSGALTMDNEQFF.

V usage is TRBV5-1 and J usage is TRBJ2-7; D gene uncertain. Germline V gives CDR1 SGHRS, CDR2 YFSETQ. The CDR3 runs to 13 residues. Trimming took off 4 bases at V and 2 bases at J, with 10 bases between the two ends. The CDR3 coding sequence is TGCGCCAGCAGCCCGGACGGAGCCTACGAGCAGTACTTC. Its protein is CASSPDGAYEQYF. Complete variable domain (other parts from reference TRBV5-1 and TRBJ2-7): KAGVTQTPRYLIKTRGQQVTLSCSPISGHRSVSWYQQTPGQGLQFLFEYFSETQRNKGNFPGRFSGRQFSNSRSEMNVSTLELGDSALYLCASSPDGAYEQYFGPGTRLTVT.

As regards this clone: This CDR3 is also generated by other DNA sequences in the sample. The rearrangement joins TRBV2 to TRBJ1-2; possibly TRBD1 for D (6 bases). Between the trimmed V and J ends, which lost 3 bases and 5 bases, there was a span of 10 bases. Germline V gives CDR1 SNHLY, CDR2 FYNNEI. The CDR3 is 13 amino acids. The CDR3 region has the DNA TGTGCCAGCAGTGAGGAGGGGGGATATGGCTACACCTTC. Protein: CASSEEGGYGYTF. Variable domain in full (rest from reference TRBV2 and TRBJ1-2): EPEVTQTPSHQVTQMGQEVILRCVPISNHLYFYWYRQILGQKVEFLVSFYNNEISEKSEIFDDQFSVERPDGSNFTLKIRSTKLEDSAMYFCASSEEGGYGYTFGSGTRLTVV.

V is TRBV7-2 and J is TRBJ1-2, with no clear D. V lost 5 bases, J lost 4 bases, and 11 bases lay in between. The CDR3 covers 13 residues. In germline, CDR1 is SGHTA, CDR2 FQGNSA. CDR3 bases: TGTGCCAGCAGCCCAGGTCGGACCTATGGCTACACCTTC. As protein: CASSPGRTYGYTF.

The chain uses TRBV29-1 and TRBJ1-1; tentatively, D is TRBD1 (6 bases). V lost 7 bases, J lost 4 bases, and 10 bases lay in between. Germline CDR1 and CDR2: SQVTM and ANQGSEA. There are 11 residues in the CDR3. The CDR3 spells CSGVQGTEAFF. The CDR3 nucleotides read TGCAGCGGCGTACAGGGCACTGAAGCTTTCTTT.

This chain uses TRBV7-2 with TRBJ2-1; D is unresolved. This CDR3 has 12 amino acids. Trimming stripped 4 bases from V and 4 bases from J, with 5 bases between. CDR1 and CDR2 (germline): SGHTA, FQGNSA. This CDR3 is CASSSLYNEQFF. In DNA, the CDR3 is TGTGCCAGCAGCTCGTTATACAATGAGCAGTTCTTC.

The CDR3 DNA follows: TGTGCCAGCAGTGAAGGCGGGGGGGCCCAAGAGACCCAGTACTTC. As protein: CASSEGGGAQETQYF. The chain combines TRBV2 with TRBJ2-5; 9 nucleotides match TRBD2. J gave up 1 base and V 1 base, and 1 base lay outside the gene matches. This CDR3 spans 15 amino acids. The germline V gene encodes CDR1 SNHLY and CDR2 FYNNEI.

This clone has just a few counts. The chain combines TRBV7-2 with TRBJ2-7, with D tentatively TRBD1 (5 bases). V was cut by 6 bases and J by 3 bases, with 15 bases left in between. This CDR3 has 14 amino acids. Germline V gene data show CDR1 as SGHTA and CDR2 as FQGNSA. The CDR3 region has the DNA TGTGCCAGCAGTTCCTACGAGCAGGGCTACGAGCAGTACTTC. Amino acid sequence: CASSSYEQGYEQYF.

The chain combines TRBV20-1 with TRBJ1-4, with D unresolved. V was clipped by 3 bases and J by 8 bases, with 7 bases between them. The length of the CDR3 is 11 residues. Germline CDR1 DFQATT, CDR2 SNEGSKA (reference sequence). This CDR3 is CSARALEKLFF. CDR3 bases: TGCAGTGCTAGGGCGTTAGAAAAACTGTTTTTT.

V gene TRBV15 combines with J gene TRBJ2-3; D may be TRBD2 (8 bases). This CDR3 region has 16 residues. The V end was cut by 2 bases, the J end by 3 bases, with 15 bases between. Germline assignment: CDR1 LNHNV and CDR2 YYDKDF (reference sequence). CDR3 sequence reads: CATSRSGGGKTDTQYF. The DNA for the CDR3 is TGTGCCACCAGCAGATCGGGAGGGGGCAAGACAGATACGCAGTATTTT.

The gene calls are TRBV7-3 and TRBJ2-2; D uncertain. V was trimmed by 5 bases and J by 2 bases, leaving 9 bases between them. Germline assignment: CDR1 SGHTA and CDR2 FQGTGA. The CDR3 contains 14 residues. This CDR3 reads CASSLTLNTGELFF. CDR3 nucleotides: TGTGCCAGCAGCCTGACCCTTAACACCGGGGAGCTGTTTTTT.

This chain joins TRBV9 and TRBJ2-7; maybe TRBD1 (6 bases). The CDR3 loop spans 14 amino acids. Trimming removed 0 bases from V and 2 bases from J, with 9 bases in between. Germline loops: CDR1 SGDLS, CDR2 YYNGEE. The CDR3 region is CASSVDSGAYEQYF. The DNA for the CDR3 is TGTGCCAGCAGCGTAGATTCAGGGGCCTACGAGCAGTACTTC.

CDR3 in DNA: TGCAGCGTTGACGCAGGGGTTAGTGGCTACACCTTC. Residues: CSVDAGVSGYTF. V gene TRBV29-1 combines with J gene TRBJ1-2; tentatively, D is TRBD1 (6 bases). CDR1 SQVTM and CDR2 ANQGSEA come from the germline V gene. This CDR3 is 12 amino acids long. Trimming left V 3 bases short and J 7 bases short, with 12 bases between.

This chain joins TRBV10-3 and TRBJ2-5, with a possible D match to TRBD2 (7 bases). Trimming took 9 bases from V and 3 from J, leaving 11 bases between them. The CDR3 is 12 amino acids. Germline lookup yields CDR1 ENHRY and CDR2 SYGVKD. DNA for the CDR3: TGTGCCATTCGGGGGGCTGAAGAGACCCAGTACTTC. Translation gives CAIRGAEETQYF.

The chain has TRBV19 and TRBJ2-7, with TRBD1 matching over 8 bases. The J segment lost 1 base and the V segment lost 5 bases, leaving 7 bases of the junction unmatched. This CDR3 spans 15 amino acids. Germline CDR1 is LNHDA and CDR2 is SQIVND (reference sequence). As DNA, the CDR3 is TGTGCCAGTAGTCCCAGGGGGCGCGGGTCCTACGAGCAGTACTTC. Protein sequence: CASSPRGRGSYEQYF.

CDR3 bases: TGTGCCAGCAGCTTGGGGCTGTTCAATGAGCAGTTCTTC. Translated, it gives CASSLGLFNEQFF. The V and J genes are TRBV5-5 and TRBJ2-1; D is uncertain. CDR3 size: 13 residues. V lost 0 bases and J lost 6, with 7 bases in between. Germline-derived CDR1 and CDR2 are SGHKS and YYEKEE (reference sequence).

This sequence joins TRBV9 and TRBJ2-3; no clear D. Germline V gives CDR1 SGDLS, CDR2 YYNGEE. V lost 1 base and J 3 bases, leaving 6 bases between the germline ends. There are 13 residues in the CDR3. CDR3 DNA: TGTGCCAGCAGCGTAAGGCAGACAGATACGCAGTATTTT. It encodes CASSVRQTDTQYF.

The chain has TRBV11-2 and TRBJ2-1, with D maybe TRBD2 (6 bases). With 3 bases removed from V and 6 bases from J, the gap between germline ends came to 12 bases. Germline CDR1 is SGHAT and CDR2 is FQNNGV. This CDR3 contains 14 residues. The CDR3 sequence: CASSFGLGGNEQFF. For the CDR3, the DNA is TGTGCCAGCAGCTTTGGACTCGGGGGCAATGAGCAGTTCTTC.

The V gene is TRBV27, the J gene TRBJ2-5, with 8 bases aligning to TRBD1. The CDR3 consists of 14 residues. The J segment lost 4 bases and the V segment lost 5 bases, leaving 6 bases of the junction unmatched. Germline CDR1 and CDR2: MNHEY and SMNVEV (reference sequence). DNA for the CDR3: TGTGCCAGCAGTCTGGACAGGGTAAGAGAGACCCAGTACTTC. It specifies CASSLDRVRETQYF.

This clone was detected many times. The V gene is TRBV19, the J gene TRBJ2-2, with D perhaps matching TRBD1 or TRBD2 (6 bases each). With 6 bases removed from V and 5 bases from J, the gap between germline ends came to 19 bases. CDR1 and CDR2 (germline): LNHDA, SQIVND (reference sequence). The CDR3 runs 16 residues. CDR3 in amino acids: CASSYRGPRTTGELFF. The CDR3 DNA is TGTGCCAGTAGCTACCGGGGGCCTCGGACGACCGGGGAGCTGTTTTTT.

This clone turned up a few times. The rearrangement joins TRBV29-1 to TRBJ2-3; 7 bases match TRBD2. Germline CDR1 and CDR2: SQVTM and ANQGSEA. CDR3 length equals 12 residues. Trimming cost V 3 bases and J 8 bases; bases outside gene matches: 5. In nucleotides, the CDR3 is TGCAGCGTTGATAGCGAGCGGGGTACGCAGTATTTT. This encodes CSVDSERGTQYF.

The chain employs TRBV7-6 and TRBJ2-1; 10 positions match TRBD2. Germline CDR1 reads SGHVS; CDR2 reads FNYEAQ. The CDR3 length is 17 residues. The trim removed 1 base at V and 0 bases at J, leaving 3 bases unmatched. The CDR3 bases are TGTGCCAGCAGCTTAGGGGCTAGCGGGAGCTCCTACAATGAGCAGTTCTTC. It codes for CASSLGASGSSYNEQFF.